This T cell receptor (beta chain) was obtained from a study of post-analysis software for immune sequencing data. As regards this clonotype: Its matching antigen is unknown.

Points from the study as a whole: Compared with controls, patients had more of 4 to 6 TRBV segments, including TRBV5-6, TRBV5-1 and TRBV20-1. A significant reduction in normalized Chao1 diversity was observed in multiple sclerosis patients versus controls.

Per germline, CDR1 DFQATT and CDR2 SNEGSKA (reference sequence). The CDR3 spans 14 residues. The ends lost 4 bases at V and 9 bases at J; junction bases unmatched: 10. Unique molecular identifiers tagged the TCR beta cDNA libraries. Using its own MiXCR run on the PCR reads, TCRdb lists one record per CDR3 protein. Altogether roughly 800,000 distinct CDR3 sequences are present, under 70% being singletons, with the ten largest covering around 4.5%. Sequenced: blood. The sequence was obtained from a girl under 18 with multiple sclerosis. The chain is built from TRBV20-1 and TRBJ2-1; 9 positions match TRBD2. In DNA, the CDR3 is TGCAGTGCTACCGATAGCGGGAGAATCAGTGAGCAGTTCTTC. This gives the protein CSATDSGRISEQFF.